This is a list of T cell receptor beta chains from one sample in a study of regulatory T cells in long-lasting Graves disease. TCRdb reprocessed the multiplex PCR reads via MiXCR and lists one record per CDR3 protein. This table has fewer than 550,000 distinct CDR3 sequences, roughly a fifth appearing once. The material was peripheral blood mononuclear cells (PBMCs), obtained when the disease was refractory, from a patient treated with antithyroid drugs. These TCRs come from a female donor with Graves disease. The CDR3 runs from the conserved cysteine through the conserved F or W. A D gene is named only where the DNA matches it firmly. The size entry is marked missing in some rows and otherwise reads once, few, many or a size class.

D: TRBD1; size: -; V: TRBV25-1; J: TRBJ2-2; DNA: TGTGCCAGCAGTGACCACGACAGGGGGCTAGTCACCGGGGAGCTGTTTTTT; CDR3: CASSDHDRGLVTGELFF
D: -; size: -; V: TRBV7-9; J: TRBJ2-2; DNA: TGTGCCAGCAGCTTAGTACAGGGTGTGGCCGGGGAGCTGTTTTTT; CDR3: CASSLVQGVAGELFF
D: -; size: -; V: TRBV6-1; J: TRBJ1-2; DNA: TGTGCCAGCACCTCCGCGGGCTATGGCTACACCTTC; CDR3: CASTSAGYGYTF
D: -; size: -; V: TRBV12-3/TRBV12-4; J: TRBJ2-5; DNA: TGTGCCAGCAGTCCTACCACTAGGGGGACCCAGTACTTC; CDR3: CASSPTTRGTQYF
D: TRBD1; size: many; V: TRBV11-3; J: TRBJ1-6; DNA: TGTGCCAGCAGCCATCGACAGGGAAAGAATTCACCCCTCCACTTT; CDR3: CASSHRQGKNSPLHF
D: -; size: many; V: TRBV2; J: TRBJ1-2; DNA: TGTGCCAGCAGTGAGGAGGGGTACTATGGCTACACCTTC; CDR3: CASSEEGYYGYTF
D: -; size: few; V: TRBV30; J: TRBJ1-1; DNA: TGTGCCTGGAGTCGCTGGACCGGTCGGAACACTGAAGCTTTCTTT; CDR3: CAWSRWTGRNTEAFF
D: TRBD1; size: -; V: TRBV4-3; J: TRBJ1-4; DNA: TGCGCCAGCAGCCAAGGGACAGGGGAGCAGGCTAATGAAAAACTGTTTTTT; CDR3: CASSQGTGEQANEKLFF
D: -; size: many; V: TRBV7-9; J: TRBJ1-5; DNA: TGTGCCAGCAGCTCAGAGGACCTACGCAATCAGCCCCAGCATTTT; CDR3: CASSSEDLRNQPQHF
D: TRBD2; size: few; V: TRBV12-3/TRBV12-4; J: TRBJ2-7; DNA: TGTGCCAGCAGTAGTAAAACTAGCGGGATCTACGAGCAGTACTTC; CDR3: CASSSKTSGIYEQYF
D: TRBD2; size: many; V: TRBV28; J: TRBJ2-7; DNA: TGTGCCAGCAGTGCTCGACTAGCGGCCTCCTACGAGCAGTACTTC; CDR3: CASSARLAASYEQYF
D: TRBD2; size: many; V: TRBV7-2; J: TRBJ2-5; DNA: TGTGCCAGCAGCTTTACCGCGGGAGGGCTTGAGACCCAGTACTTC; CDR3: CASSFTAGGLETQYF
D: TRBD1; size: many; V: TRBV13; J: TRBJ2-2; DNA: TGTGCCAGCAGCCTCCGGGGACAGGGGCTGAACACCGGGGAGCTGTTTTTT; CDR3: CASSLRGQGLNTGELFF
D: -; size: many; V: TRBV9; J: TRBJ2-7; DNA: TGTGCCAGCAGCGTCGCAGCTAGCGCCTACGAGCAGTACTTC; CDR3: CASSVAASAYEQYF
D: -; size: once; V: TRBV4-1; J: TRBJ1-2; DNA: TGCGCCAGCAGCCCTACAGGGTCTGGGGGCTACACCTTC; CDR3: CASSPTGSGGYTF
D: -; size: many; V: TRBV3-1; J: TRBJ1-2; DNA: TGTGCCAGCAGCCAACGGCCCAGGTACCACTATGGCTACACCTTC; CDR3: CASSQRPRYHYGYTF
D: -; size: many; V: TRBV28; J: TRBJ1-1; DNA: TGTGCCAGTCAGATCACGGGGGATAGGACTGAAGCTTTCTTT; CDR3: CASQITGDRTEAFF
D: -; size: many; V: TRBV11-2; J: TRBJ1-4; DNA: TGTGCCAGCAGCTTAAGGGGCTGGAAGGCTAATGAAAAACTGTTTTTT; CDR3: CASSLRGWKANEKLFF
D: -; size: many; V: TRBV14; J: TRBJ1-2; DNA: TGTGCCAGCAGTCGGACGGGCCCAGGGGATGGCTACACCTTC; CDR3: CASSRTGPGDGYTF
D: TRBD2; size: many; V: TRBV3-1; J: TRBJ2-7; DNA: TGTGCCAGCAGCGGAGGGAGGGGCGAGCAGTACTTC; CDR3: CASSGGRGEQYF
D: TRBD1; size: many; V: TRBV20-1; J: TRBJ1-2; DNA: TGCAGTGCGCTAAGGACAGGGACGTATGATGGCTACACCTTC; CDR3: CSALRTGTYDGYTF
D: -; size: -; V: TRBV27; J: TRBJ2-7; DNA: TGTGCCAGCGAGACTGGACGGACACAACTCTACGAGCAGTACTTC; CDR3: CASETGRTQLYEQYF
D: TRBD1; size: -; V: TRBV6-1; J: TRBJ2-7; DNA: TGTGCCAGCAGGGTGCACAGGGGAACCTACGAGCAGTACTTC; CDR3: CASRVHRGTYEQYF
D: TRBD1; size: -; V: TRBV10-3; J: TRBJ1-2; DNA: TGTGCCATCACCTCCCGGGACAGGGGAGCTGGCTACACCTTC; CDR3: CAITSRDRGAGYTF
D: -; size: -; V: TRBV19; J: TRBJ1-1; DNA: TGTGCCAGTAGTCCTCCCCCCGGGGAAGCTCTCTTT; CDR3: CASSPPPGEALF
D: -; size: few; V: TRBV28; J: TRBJ1-1; DNA: TGTGCCAGCAGTACCAGGGCGGCTGAAGCTTTCTTT; CDR3: CASSTRAAEAFF
D: -; size: -; V: TRBV24-1; J: TRBJ2-2; DNA: TGTGCCACCAGTGACCGGGGGGCCCCGAACACCGGGGAGCTGTTTTTT; CDR3: CATSDRGAPNTGELFF
D: -; size: -; V: TRBV24-1; J: TRBJ2-1; DNA: TGTGCCACCAGTGATGTTGGGTTTTTGGAGCAGTTCTTC; CDR3: CATSDVGFLEQFF
D: -; size: few; V: TRBV28; J: TRBJ2-1; DNA: TGTGCCAGCCCACCCTCGGAAGGGAGGTCCTACAATGAGCAGTTCTTC; CDR3: CASPPSEGRSYNEQFF
D: TRBD1; size: many; V: TRBV2; J: TRBJ1-5; DNA: TGTGCCAGCACCAACCAGGGACAGAGCAATCAGCCCCAGCATTTT; CDR3: CASTNQGQSNQPQHF
D: TRBD2; size: -; V: TRBV28; J: TRBJ2-1; DNA: TGTGCCAGCAGTTTGACTAGCGGGAGGTACAATGAGCAGTTCTTC; CDR3: CASSLTSGRYNEQFF
D: -; size: -; V: TRBV12-3/TRBV12-4; J: TRBJ1-1; DNA: TGTGCCAGCAGCCTGGCAGTTGGGGTGGGCACTGAAGCTTTCTTT; CDR3: CASSLAVGVGTEAFF
D: -; size: -; V: TRBV6-2/TRBV6-3; J: TRBJ2-3; DNA: TGTGCCAGCCTGGGGGGAGATTATACGCAGTATTTT; CDR3: CASLGGDYTQYF
D: -; size: many; V: TRBV28; J: TRBJ2-4; DNA: TGTGCCAGCAGTTTTCGGGGGATCCAAAACATTCAGTACTTC; CDR3: CASSFRGIQNIQYF
D: TRBD2; size: many; V: TRBV28; J: TRBJ2-5; DNA: TGTGCCAGCAGTTTTTCACTAGCGGGAGGGAAAGAGACCCAGTACTTC; CDR3: CASSFSLAGGKETQYF